Sequencing of this TCR beta chain was carried out in a study of blood T cell repertoires in COVID-19. Across the whole study: Samples taken during acute and convalescent COVID-19 were collected in the United States, Italy and Spain.

Looked up from germline, CDR1 is SGHVS and CDR2 is FNYEAQ. The CDR3 extends over 17 amino acids. With 3 bases clipped from V and 2 bases from J, the junction kept 6 bases outside the gene matches. Per the study methods: Researchers report that nucleated cell counts were estimated from reference gene primer amplification. Assay: immunoSEQ multiplex PCR; the TCRdb copy retains only in-frame clones and omits some. The DNA was the basis for D and trimming; V, J and clone size are from that table. The table lists roughly 250,000 clones, 79% of them singletons. The chain recombines TRBV7-6 with TRBJ2-1; 11 bases fit TRBD2. Sequenced sample: peripheral blood. This receptor was identified in a woman aged 40 to 50 with active or convalescent COVID-19. The CDR3 DNA reads TGTGCCAGCAGCTTCCCCCCGACTAGCGGGGCCTACAATGAGCAGTTCTTC. It encodes CASSFPPTSGAYNEQFF.